This TCR beta chain emerged from a study of OX40 agonist ivuxolimab in advanced cancers. Looking at the study overall: Partial responses were seen in three patients, one with hepatocellular carcinoma and two with cutaneous melanoma. Overall study findings and caveats: The investigators did not determine what antigen specificity the expanded peripheral T cells had.

A remark on this clone: Its antigen is as yet unknown.

Autoimmune disease history or systemic immunosuppression was exclusionary. Researchers took blood at baseline, on cycle 4 day 1, and on cycle 7 day 1. The V and J ends lost 6 bases and 1 base respectively, with 9 bases between them. The length of the CDR3 is 13 residues. Germline CDR1 reads ENHRY; CDR2 reads SYGVKD. Profiling relied on immunoSEQ multiplex PCR, and the TCRdb table lists in-frame clones only, not all of them. Found here are tens of thousands of clones, 86% of them singletons; the top ten hold 1.5% to 2%. The TCR originated in an adult with an advanced solid tumor such as melanoma, head and neck, liver or kidney cancer. This chain joins TRBV10-3 and TRBJ2-5; possible D gene TRBD1, 5 bases. Sequences were derived from CD4+ or CD8+ T cells sorted from blood, sampled in a trial of the OX40 agonist ivuxolimab. The CDR3 spells CAIRTGAQETQYF. The CDR3, as DNA: TGTGCCATCAGAACAGGCGCCCAAGAGACCCAGTACTTC.